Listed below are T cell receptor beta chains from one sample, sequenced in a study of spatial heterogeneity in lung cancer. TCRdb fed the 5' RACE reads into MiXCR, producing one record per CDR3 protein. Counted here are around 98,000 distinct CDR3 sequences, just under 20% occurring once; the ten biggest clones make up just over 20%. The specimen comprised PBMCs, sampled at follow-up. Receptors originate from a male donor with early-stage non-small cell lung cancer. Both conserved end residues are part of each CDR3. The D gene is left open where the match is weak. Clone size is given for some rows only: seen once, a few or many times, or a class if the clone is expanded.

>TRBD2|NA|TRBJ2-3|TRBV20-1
TGCAGCGGGACTAGCGGGTCCACAGATACGCAGTATTTT
CSGTSGSTDTQYF
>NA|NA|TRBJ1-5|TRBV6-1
TGTGCCAGCAGTGAACGGGGTCAGCCCCAGCATTTT
CASSERGQPQHF
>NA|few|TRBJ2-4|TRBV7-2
TGTGCCAGCAGCTTAGCAGGGAACTCCAAAAACATTCAGTACTTC
CASSLAGNSKNIQYF
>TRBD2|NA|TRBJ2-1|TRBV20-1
TGCAGTGCTAGAAAGCCGGGACTAGCGGGAGGCCATGAGCAGTTCTTC
CSARKPGLAGGHEQFF
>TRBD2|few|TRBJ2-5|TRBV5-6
TGTGCCAGCAGCTCAGGACTAGCGGAAGAGACCCAGTACTTC
CASSSGLAEETQYF
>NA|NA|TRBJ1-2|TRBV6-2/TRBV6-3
TGTGCCAGCAGTTACTCGGGACAACAGATCTATGGCTACACCTTC
CASSYSGQQIYGYTF
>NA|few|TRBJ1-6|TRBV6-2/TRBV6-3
TGTGCCAGCAGTTATCGAGGTTCCTATAATTCACCCCTCCACTTT
CASSYRGSYNSPLHF
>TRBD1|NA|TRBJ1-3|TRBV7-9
TGTGCCAGCAGCCTTGGACAGGCAGGGGACACCATATATTTT
CASSLGQAGDTIYF
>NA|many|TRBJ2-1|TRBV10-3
TGTGCCATCAGGGGGGACGGGTCCTACAATGAGCAGTTCTTC
CAIRGDGSYNEQFF
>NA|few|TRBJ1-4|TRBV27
TGTGCCAGCAGTTCAAACCCGGACAGCCGAAATGAAAAACTGTTTTTT
CASSSNPDSRNEKLFF